A selection of T cell receptor beta chains follows, all from one sample in a study of shared clonotypes between healthy human individuals. Clones were sequenced by immunoSEQ multiplex PCR, and TCRdb holds only the in-frame ones, with some missing. Of roughly 200,000 clones in the sample, approximately 61% were seen once. Material: memory CD4+ T cells sorted from blood. These receptors all come from a man in his thirties or forties in good health. CDR3s include the opening cysteine and the closing phenylalanine or tryptophan. Each record gives: clone size, D gene, V gene, J gene, CDR3 protein, CDR3 DNA. A D gene is named only where the DNA matches it firmly. A clone size is listed for some rows: how often the clone was seen (once, few, many), or a class if it is expanded.

size: few
D: TRBD2
V: TRBV6-1
J: TRBJ2-7
CDR3: CASSEEKLAGFYEQYF
DNA: TGTGCCAGCAGTGAAGAGAAGTTAGCGGGGTTCTACGAGCAGTACTTC

size: few
D: .
V: TRBV18
J: TRBJ2-7
CDR3: CASSPGTLPEQYF
DNA: TGTGCCAGCTCCCCGGGCACATTGCCTGAGCAGTACTTC

size: .
D: .
V: TRBV27
J: TRBJ2-5
CDR3: CASSLVFPGPQETQYF
DNA: TGTGCCAGCAGTTTAGTCTTTCCCGGACCGCAAGAGACCCAGTACTTC

size: few
D: TRBD1
V: TRBV25-1
J: TRBJ1-1
CDR3: CASSELSDRGRVVSF
DNA: TGTGCCAGCAGTGAATTATCCGACAGGGGGCGGGTGGTCTCCTTT

size: .
D: TRBD2
V: TRBV5-4
J: TRBJ2-7
CDR3: CASSQGTSGGYEQYF
DNA: TGTGCCAGCAGCCAAGGGACTAGCGGAGGGTACGAGCAGTACTTC

size: .
D: .
V: TRBV25-1
J: TRBJ1-1
CDR3: CASFDSLNTEAFF
DNA: TGTGCCAGCTTTGACAGTTTGAACACTGAAGCTTTCTTT

size: once
D: .
V: TRBV6-5
J: TRBJ2-3
CDR3: CASSHRRGADTQYF
DNA: TGTGCCAGCAGCCACCGCAGGGGCGCAGATACGCAGTATTTT

size: .
D: .
V: TRBV5-1
J: TRBJ1-4
CDR3: CASSLGVSNEKLFF
DNA: TGCGCCAGCAGCTTAGGGGTGTCGAACGAAAAACTGTTTTTT

size: many
D: .
V: TRBV5-1
J: TRBJ2-5
CDR3: CASSLVPGNQETQYF
DNA: TGCGCCAGCAGCTTGGTCCCGGGAAACCAAGAGACCCAGTACTTC

size: .
D: .
V: TRBV7-2
J: TRBJ2-7
CDR3: CASRRQVHEQYF
DNA: TGTGCCAGCAGGCGTCAGGTCCACGAGCAGTACTTC

size: .
D: .
V: TRBV5-1
J: TRBJ2-7
CDR3: CASSLGERIHYEQYF
DNA: TGCGCCAGCAGCTTGGGGGAAAGAATACACTACGAGCAGTACTTC

size: many
D: TRBD2
V: TRBV29-1
J: TRBJ2-5
CDR3: CSGRAGQETQYF
DNA: TGCAGCGGCCGAGCGGGGCAAGAGACCCAGTACTTC

size: .
D: TRBD2
V: TRBV2
J: TRBJ2-1
CDR3: CASRPAGIYNEQFF
DNA: TGTGCCAGCAGGCCAGCGGGAATCTACAATGAGCAGTTCTTC

size: .
D: .
V: TRBV18
J: TRBJ2-5
CDR3: CASSAMQETQYF
DNA: TGTGCCAGCTCCGCGATGCAAGAGACCCAGTACTTC

size: .
D: .
V: TRBV19
J: TRBJ2-1
CDR3: CASTLFFSESSYNEQFF
DNA: TGTGCCAGTACCCTCTTCTTCAGCGAGAGCTCCTACAATGAGCAGTTCTTC

size: few
D: TRBD2
V: TRBV7-8
J: TRBJ2-1
CDR3: CASSLEGWAGEPYNEQFF
DNA: TGTGCCAGCAGCTTAGAGGGTTGGGCGGGAGAGCCCTACAATGAGCAGTTCTTC

size: .
D: .
V: TRBV18
J: TRBJ2-5
CDR3: CASSPRGKVETQYF
DNA: TGTGCCAGCTCTCCACGGGGGAAGGTAGAGACCCAGTACTTC

size: .
D: TRBD1
V: TRBV2
J: TRBJ2-7
CDR3: CASSEAGQGDSYEQYF
DNA: TGTGCCAGCAGTGAAGCTGGACAGGGAGACTCCTACGAGCAGTACTTC

size: few
D: TRBD1
V: TRBV9
J: TRBJ1-2
CDR3: CASSVADRGGYTF
DNA: TGTGCCAGCAGCGTAGCCGACAGGGGAGGCTACACCTTC

size: .
D: TRBD1
V: TRBV19
J: TRBJ1-5
CDR3: CASSIGRQGVQPQHF
DNA: TGTGCCAGTAGTATAGGGCGGCAGGGGGTTCAGCCCCAGCATTTT

size: .
D: .
V: TRBV25-1
J: TRBJ2-2
CDR3: CASSESQGSTGELFF
DNA: TGTGCCAGCAGTGAATCACAGGGAAGCACCGGGGAGCTGTTTTTT

size: .
D: TRBD2
V: TRBV7-2
J: TRBJ2-7
CDR3: CASSLSSGTSGYEQYF
DNA: TGTGCCAGCAGCTTATCCTCCGGGACTAGCGGCTACGAGCAGTACTTC

size: .
D: TRBD2
V: TRBV10-3
J: TRBJ2-7
CDR3: CAISESTSGTVGEQYF
DNA: TGTGCCATCAGTGAGTCGACTAGCGGGACTGTTGGCGAGCAGTACTTC

size: .
D: .
V: TRBV28
J: TRBJ2-7
CDR3: CASSLYGITYEQYF
DNA: TGTGCCAGCAGTTTATACGGGATAACCTACGAGCAGTACTTC

size: .
D: .
V: TRBV6-1
J: TRBJ1-3
CDR3: CASSETSGNTIYF
DNA: TGTGCCAGCAGTGAAACCTCTGGAAACACCATATATTTT

size: few
D: TRBD2
V: TRBV7-2
J: TRBJ2-7
CDR3: CASSPTSGGTYEQYF
DNA: TGTGCCAGCAGCCCGACTAGCGGGGGCACCTACGAGCAGTACTTC

size: .
D: .
V: TRBV9
J: TRBJ1-1
CDR3: CASSVAGVGFSEAFF
DNA: TGTGCCAGCAGCGTAGCAGGGGTTGGTTTTTCTGAAGCTTTCTTT

size: .
D: TRBD1
V: TRBV7-9
J: TRBJ1-1
CDR3: CASSFGQGAWEAFF
DNA: TGTGCCAGCAGCTTTGGGCAGGGGGCATGGGAAGCTTTCTTT

size: .
D: .
V: TRBV11-2
J: TRBJ2-2
CDR3: CASRDAGRNTGELFF
DNA: TGTGCCAGCAGGGATGCGGGGAGGAACACCGGGGAGCTGTTTTTT

size: .
D: TRBD1
V: TRBV14
J: TRBJ2-7
CDR3: CASSEEGGTGQSYEQYF
DNA: TGTGCCAGCAGCGAAGAAGGGGGGACAGGGCAATCCTACGAGCAGTACTTC

size: once
D: TRBD2
V: TRBV5-8
J: TRBJ2-7
CDR3: CASSPEIAGAREQYF
DNA: TGTGCCAGCAGCCCTGAAATAGCGGGAGCTCGGGAGCAGTACTTC

size: .
D: TRBD2
V: TRBV6-6
J: TRBJ2-7
CDR3: CASSPSGSSYEQYF
DNA: TGTGCCAGCAGCCCAAGCGGGAGCTCCTACGAGCAGTACTTC

size: few
D: TRBD1
V: TRBV4-2
J: TRBJ1-5
CDR3: CASSPTGVNQPQHF
DNA: TGTGCCAGCAGCCCGACAGGGGTGAATCAGCCCCAGCATTTT

size: .
D: .
V: TRBV11-1
J: TRBJ2-5
CDR3: CASSLPLETQYF
DNA: TGTGCCAGCAGCTTGCCTCTGGAGACCCAGTACTTC

size: .
D: .
V: TRBV7-9
J: TRBJ2-7
CDR3: CASSLLGSVDEQYF
DNA: TGTGCCAGCAGCTTATTAGGGTCTGTCGACGAGCAGTACTTC

size: once
D: TRBD1
V: TRBV18
J: TRBJ2-7
CDR3: CASSPPFRQGYEQYF
DNA: TGTGCCAGCTCACCACCGTTTAGACAGGGCTACGAGCAGTACTTC

size: .
D: .
V: TRBV5-5
J: TRBJ2-7
CDR3: CASSFRSIEQGLEQYF
DNA: TGTGCCAGCAGCTTTAGGTCGATCGAACAGGGACTCGAGCAGTACTTC

size: .
D: TRBD2
V: TRBV10-3
J: TRBJ2-1
CDR3: CAISKTSGLYNEQFF
DNA: TGTGCCATCAGTAAGACTAGCGGGTTGTACAATGAGCAGTTCTTC

size: .
D: .
V: TRBV5-6
J: TRBJ1-5
CDR3: CASSWRGAFSNQPQHF
DNA: TGTGCCAGCAGCTGGAGGGGGGCCTTTAGCAATCAGCCCCAGCATTTT

size: .
D: .
V: TRBV11-3
J: TRBJ1-2
CDR3: CASSRGRGGTNYGYTF
DNA: TGTGCCAGCAGCCGCGGTCGTGGGGGAACTAACTATGGCTACACCTTC

size: .
D: .
V: TRBV20-1
J: TRBJ1-1
CDR3: CSGHQNTEAFF
DNA: TGCAGTGGTCACCAGAACACTGAAGCTTTCTTT